Sequencing of this TCR beta chain was carried out in a study of CD8 T cells in Susac syndrome. When the RNA was reverse transcribed, random hexamers were used with an input of roughly 0.45 to 1 ug. TCRdb re-called the immunoSEQ multiplex PCR reads through MiXCR, storing one row per CDR3 protein. This repertoire shows around 300,000 distinct CDR3 sequences, 85% found once; its top ten account for 0.21%. Germline V gene data show CDR1 as MNHEY and CDR2 as SMNVEV (reference sequence). The CDR3 contains 13 residues. Between the trimmed V and J ends, which lost 6 bases and 3 bases, there was a span of 11 bases.

This rearrangement joins TRBV27 to TRBJ1-1; weak D call: TRBD1 (5 bases). The TCR was taken from a human donor with multiple sclerosis. The sequencing input was CD8+ T cells from PBMCs. The CDR3 nucleotides read TGTGCCAGCAGCCGACAGACACACACTGAAGCTTTCTTT. Its translation: CASSRQTHTEAFF.